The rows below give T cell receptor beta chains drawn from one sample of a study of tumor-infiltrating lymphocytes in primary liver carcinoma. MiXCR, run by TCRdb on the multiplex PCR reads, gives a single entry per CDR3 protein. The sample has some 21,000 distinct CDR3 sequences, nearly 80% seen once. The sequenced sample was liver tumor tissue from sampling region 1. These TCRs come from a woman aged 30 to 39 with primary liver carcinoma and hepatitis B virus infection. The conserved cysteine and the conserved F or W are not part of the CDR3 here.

SLVHRGGDYT | TRBJ1-2 | TRBV29-1 | 10
ASSGLPSERNPGELF | TRBJ2-2 | TRBV6-2/TRBV6-3 | 15
ACSFTGGNEQL | TRBJ2-1 | TRBV11-3 | 11
ASSGPRDRGRFYGYT | TRBJ1-2 | TRBV9 | 15
ASSQDPYRGRADTQY | TRBJ2-3 | TRBV4-1 | 15
ASSLARRAYELY | TRBJ2-7 | TRBV11-2 | 12
ASSLGHRDRAAGELF | TRBJ2-2 | TRBV5-1 | 15
AIRGRRVLVAKNIQY | TRBJ2-4 | TRBV6-1 | 15
ASSSGRVSYGYT | TRBJ1-2 | TRBV7-8 | 12
ASIPRQIETQY | TRBJ2-5 | TRBV11-2 | 11
ATNKKDRARTGELF | TRBJ2-2 | TRBV21-1 | 14
DSGEGTVDSPLH | TRBJ1-6 | TRBV11-2 | 12
ASNHRGSGSLTDTQY | TRBJ2-3 | TRBV11-2 | 15
ACSYKDSSSYEQY | TRBJ2-7 | TRBV6-5 | 13
ASGSGGLSHEQY | TRBJ2-7 | TRBV7-9 | 12
ASSIHRGQVFFNLH | TRBJ1-6 | TRBV28 | 14
ASSLPLDGWYSHEWY | TRBJ2-7 | TRBV28 | 15
ASTLASRGQTNGYT | TRBJ1-2 | TRBV7-9 | 14
AICGRRVLVVKNVQY | TRBJ2-4 | TRBV6-1 | 15
ASSRLAGGDYEQL | TRBJ2-1 | TRBV11-3 | 13
ASSFGIGRVGNEQY | . | TRBV11-2 | 14
ASSSGDLSYGQY | TRBJ2-7 | TRBV7-9 | 12
ASNSAGGTEAF | TRBJ1-1 | TRBV11-3 | 11
ASSFQGAGNTIY | TRBJ1-3 | TRBV28 | 12
ATSCAIGTVTQY | TRBJ2-3 | TRBV24-1 | 12
ATSRDRGEKLF | TRBJ1-4 | TRBV15 | 11
ASSTYPGSKEAQY | TRBJ2-5 | TRBV12-3/TRBV12-4 | 13
VSSFVAKGGTDTEY | TRBJ2-3 | TRBV5-5 | 14
ASSRLARGGYEQC | TRBJ2-1 | TRBV11-3 | 13
ASSLNTEAF | TRBJ1-1 | TRBV4-2 | 9
ARNQTTGFKTYEQY | TRBJ2-7 | TRBV7-9 | 14
ASSQRVIAKNIQY | TRBJ2-4 | TRBV5-6 | 13
AISPGTGAV | TRBJ1-1 | TRBV11-2 | 9
DSSHIELVSEQF | TRBJ2-1 | TRBV4-3 | 12
ASSTSLVGGYNERF | TRBJ2-1 | TRBV11-2 | 14
ASSSGLWTSGESSYNEQF | TRBJ2-1 | TRBV7-9 | 18
ARSRRQASYNEQL | TRBJ2-1 | TRBV11-1 | 13
ASSTIRLGDGEKQF | TRBJ1-4 | TRBV5-8 | 14
ASNNPAASGSRTDRHY | TRBJ2-3 | TRBV5-4 | 16
ASSSLTGFIGELF | TRBJ2-2 | TRBV6-5 | 13
ASSPPGSWEAQY | TRBJ2-5 | TRBV11-2 | 12
ASSERFLVIRSNHGYT | TRBJ1-2 | TRBV6-1 | 16
ASSLVGQGNDQL | TRBJ2-1 | TRBV11-3 | 12
ASSFNRGTSYEQY | TRBJ2-7 | TRBV11-2 | 13
ASGEVSSYNEQF | TRBJ2-1 | TRBV28 | 12
ASSGIPSGRNPGELF | TRBJ2-2 | TRBV6-2/TRBV6-3 | 15
ASSRGRQGGYGYT | TRBJ1-2 | TRBV4-2 | 13
ASDETLLGGAANTGELF | TRBJ2-2 | TRBV6-1 | 17